This T cell receptor (beta chain) was recovered during a study of neurological immune-mediated disorders. CDR1 and CDR2 from the germline V gene are SQVTM and ANQGSEA. The CDR3 spans 15 residues. With 6 bases clipped from V and 0 bases from J, the junction kept 8 bases outside the gene matches. The making of cDNA relied on 5'RACE with 10-nucleotide random UMIs. Using its own MiXCR run on the 5' RACE reads, TCRdb lists one record per CDR3 protein. The data show about 66,000 distinct CDR3 sequences, with under 3.5% seen just once and about 3.5% held by the top ten. This clonotype was counted many times. The starting material, 2 million PBMCs stored at -80 C, gave rise to the unsorted libraries.

The sequenced sample consisted of PBMCs. The chain recombines TRBV29-1 with TRBJ2-3, with 8 bases aligning to TRBD2. The sequence derives from a man aged 40-49 years with multiple sclerosis. The CDR3 DNA reads TGCAGCGTGACCGGGGGGGATTCTAGCACAGATACGCAGTATTTT. Its translation: CSVTGGDSSTDTQYF.